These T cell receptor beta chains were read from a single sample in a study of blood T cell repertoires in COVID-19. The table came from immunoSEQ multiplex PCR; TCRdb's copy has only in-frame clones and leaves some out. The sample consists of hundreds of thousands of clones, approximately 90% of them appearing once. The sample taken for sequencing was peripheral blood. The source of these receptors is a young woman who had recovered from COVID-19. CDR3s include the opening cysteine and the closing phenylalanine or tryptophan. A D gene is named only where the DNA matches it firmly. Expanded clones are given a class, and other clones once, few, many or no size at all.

cdr3_nt: TGCGCCAGCAGCTTGGTTCAGGGAACCGGGGAGCTGTTTTTT
cdr3_aa: CASSLVQGTGELFF
d_call: .
j_call: TRBJ2-2
clone_size: .
v_call: TRBV5-1

cdr3_nt: TGTGCCAGCAGTACCGGACAGCTTATCTCTGGGGCCAACGTCCTGACTTTC
cdr3_aa: CASSTGQLISGANVLTF
d_call: .
j_call: TRBJ2-6
clone_size: .
v_call: TRBV28

cdr3_nt: TGCGCCAGCAGCTTATTTATGAACACTGAAGCTTTCTTT
cdr3_aa: CASSLFMNTEAFF
d_call: .
j_call: TRBJ1-1
clone_size: .
v_call: TRBV5-1

cdr3_nt: TGTGCCAGCAGTAGGAGACGGAACACTGAAGCTTTCTTT
cdr3_aa: CASSRRRNTEAFF
d_call: .
j_call: TRBJ1-1
clone_size: .
v_call: TRBV28

cdr3_nt: TGTGCCAGCAGCTTAGCGGGAGGACGGAGGAACACTGAAGCTTTCTTT
cdr3_aa: CASSLAGGRRNTEAFF
d_call: .
j_call: TRBJ1-1
clone_size: .
v_call: TRBV7-9

cdr3_nt: TGCACCAGCAGCCAAGAACGATCCAGGTTATTTGGCTCCTACAATGAGCAGTTCTTC
cdr3_aa: CTSSQERSRLFGSYNEQFF
d_call: .
j_call: TRBJ2-1
clone_size: .
v_call: TRBV1

cdr3_nt: TGTGCCAGTAGTATGGGACAGGGGAGCTCTGGAAACACCATATATTTT
cdr3_aa: CASSMGQGSSGNTIYF
d_call: TRBD1
j_call: TRBJ1-3
clone_size: once
v_call: TRBV19

cdr3_nt: TGTGCCAGCAGTTATGGGGGGGGGAGTGCTTATGGCTACACCTTC
cdr3_aa: CASSYGGGSAYGYTF
d_call: .
j_call: TRBJ1-2
clone_size: .
v_call: TRBV6-5

cdr3_nt: TGTGCCAGCAGCCAAGTCATTAGCGGGAGCACAAATACGCAGTATTTT
cdr3_aa: CASSQVISGSTNTQYF
d_call: TRBD2
j_call: TRBJ2-3
clone_size: .
v_call: TRBV4-2

cdr3_nt: TGTGCCAGCAGTCCTGACAAGACCGGGGAGCTGTTTTTT
cdr3_aa: CASSPDKTGELFF
d_call: .
j_call: TRBJ2-2
clone_size: .
v_call: TRBV12-3/TRBV12-4

cdr3_nt: TGTGCCAGCAGCGTAGCACTAGCGGGGGTCACAGATACGCAGTATTTT
cdr3_aa: CASSVALAGVTDTQYF
d_call: TRBD2
j_call: TRBJ2-3
clone_size: .
v_call: TRBV9